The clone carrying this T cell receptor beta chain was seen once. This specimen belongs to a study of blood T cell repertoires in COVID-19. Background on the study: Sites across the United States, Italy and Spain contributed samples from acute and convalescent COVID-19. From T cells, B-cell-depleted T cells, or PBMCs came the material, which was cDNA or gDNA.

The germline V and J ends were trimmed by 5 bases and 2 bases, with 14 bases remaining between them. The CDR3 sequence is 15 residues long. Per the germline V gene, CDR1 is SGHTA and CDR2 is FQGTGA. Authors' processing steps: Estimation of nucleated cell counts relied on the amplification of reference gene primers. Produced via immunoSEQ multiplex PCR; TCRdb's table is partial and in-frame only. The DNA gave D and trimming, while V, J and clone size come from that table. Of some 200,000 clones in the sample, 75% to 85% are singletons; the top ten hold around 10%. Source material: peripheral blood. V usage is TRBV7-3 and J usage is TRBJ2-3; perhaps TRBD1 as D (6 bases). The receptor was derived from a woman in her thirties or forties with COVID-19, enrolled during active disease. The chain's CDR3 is CASSPGTPYTDTQYF. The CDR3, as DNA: TGTGCCAGCAGCCCAGGGACACCGTACACAGATACGCAGTATTTT.